What follows are 7 T cell receptor beta chains derived from one specimen sequenced in a study of T-cell reconstitution after alpha-beta-depleted transplantation in children. Preparation of the TCRbeta library used unique molecular identifiers. TCRdb redid the calling of the PCR reads with MiXCR, one entry per CDR3 protein. In the table there are 250,000 to 350,000 distinct CDR3 sequences, 9.9% of which are singletons. The sample consisted of PBMCs from the stem cell graft donor, taken from the stem cell graft. Receptors originate from a human donor who donated a stem cell graft to a child with SCID.

This clonotype has just a few counts. The J gene is TRBJ2-5, the V gene TRBV7-8; no clear D. V gave up 10 bases and J gave up 2 bases, with 2 bases separating them. Germline CDR1 reads SGHVS; CDR2 reads FQNEAQ. The CDR3 contains 9 residues. CDR3 protein: CATQETQYF. The CDR3 bases are TGTGCCACGCAAGAGACCCAGTACTTC.

V and J are TRBV3-1 and TRBJ2-3; 8 bases are shared with TRBD2. Trimming took 7 bases from V and 8 from J; bases not matched to a gene: 14. The CDR3 runs to 15 residues. Germline V gene data show CDR1 as LGHDT and CDR2 as YNNKEL (reference sequence). CDR3 amino acids: CASTPRASGQTTQYF. In DNA form, the CDR3 reads TGTGCCAGCACGCCAAGAGCTAGCGGGCAAACTACGCAGTATTTT.

The V gene is TRBV11-2, the J gene TRBJ1-1, with TRBD1 as a possible D gene (6 bases). The germline gives CDR1 SGHAT, CDR2 FQNNGV. CDR3 size: 15 residues. Trimming left V 5 bases short and J 2 bases short, with 15 bases between. As DNA, the CDR3 is TGTGCCAGCAGCCCCCCCTTAGGGGGAAACACTGAAGCTTTCTTT. Amino acids: CASSPPLGGNTEAFF.

This chain connects TRBV12-3 or TRBV12-4 to TRBJ2-2, with 8 bases aligning to TRBD1. The trim removed 7 bases at V and 5 bases at J, leaving 9 bases unmatched. The CDR3 is 15 residues long. The CDR3 bases are TGTGCCAGCAACTCCGGGACAGGAGTTACCGGGGAGCTGTTTTTT. As protein: CASNSGTGVTGELFF.

This clonotype was picked up a small number of times. The CDR3 nucleotides are TGCGCCAGCAGTCAGACAGGCGAAGCTTTCTTT. Translation gives CASSQTGEAFF. The genes are TRBV10-2 and TRBJ1-1; perhaps TRBD1 as D (6 bases). Germline CDR1 WSHSY, CDR2 SAAADI. The CDR3 totals 11 residues. Deletions cut 5 bases from V and 8 bases from J, with 9 bases between.

This clonotype was seen ten or more times. The V call is TRBV5-5, the J call TRBJ1-5, with D perhaps matching TRBD1 (6 bases). V was cut by 0 bases and J by 7 bases, with 11 bases left in between. There are 14 residues in the CDR3. The germline CDR1 and CDR2 sequences are SGHKS and YYEKEE (reference sequence). The CDR3 region is CASSLEPGDQPQHF. The CDR3 DNA is TGTGCCAGCAGCTTGGAGCCAGGGGACCAGCCCCAGCATTTT.

This clonotype was counted at least ten times. This sequence joins TRBV7-9 and TRBJ1-1; D gene ambiguous. Trimming took off 3 bases at V and 4 bases at J, with 9 bases between the two ends. CDR1 and CDR2 from the germline V gene are SEHNR and FQNEAQ (reference sequence). This CDR3 spans 13 amino acids. In nucleotides, the CDR3 is TGTGCCAGCAGCTTCCTTGAACTCACTGAAGCTTTCTTT. It encodes CASSFLELTEAFF.